A selection of T cell receptor beta chains follows, all from one sample in a study of cytomegalovirus exposure and HLA in healthy donors. Only in-frame clones appear in the TCRdb table, and some are missing; sequencing was by immunoSEQ multiplex PCR. The sample records about 96,000 clones, 65% to 75% being singletons. Source material: PBMCs. The receptors derive from a female donor in good health and CMV-seropositive. The CDR3 runs from the conserved cysteine through the conserved F or W. Each record gives: clone size, J gene, D gene, V gene, CDR3 protein, CDR3 DNA. D genes are given only for firm matches. Some rows mark clone size as missing; the rest say once, few, many or name a class of expanded clone.

clone size: few
J gene: TRBJ1-1
D gene: NA
V gene: TRBV19
CDR3 protein: CASSIGGVDTEAFF
CDR3 DNA: TGTGCCAGTAGTATTGGAGGTGTGGACACTGAAGCTTTCTTT

clone size: NA
J gene: TRBJ1-6
D gene: NA
V gene: TRBV18
CDR3 protein: CASSPMRASNSPLHF
CDR3 DNA: TGTGCCAGCTCACCAATGAGGGCTTCGAATTCACCCCTCCACTTT

clone size: NA
J gene: TRBJ2-2
D gene: TRBD2
V gene: TRBV4-1
CDR3 protein: CASSQAGGATGELFF
CDR3 DNA: TGCGCCAGCAGCCAAGCGGGGGGGGCCACCGGGGAGCTGTTTTTT

clone size: NA
J gene: TRBJ1-4
D gene: TRBD1
V gene: TRBV18
CDR3 protein: CASSTNRGHEKLFF
CDR3 DNA: TGTGCCAGCTCCACCAACAGGGGCCATGAAAAACTGTTTTTT

clone size: NA
J gene: TRBJ2-3
D gene: TRBD1
V gene: TRBV7-8
CDR3 protein: CASSPTFQGENTDTQYF
CDR3 DNA: TGTGCCAGCAGCCCGACGTTTCAGGGGGAGAACACAGATACGCAGTATTTT

clone size: NA
J gene: TRBJ2-2
D gene: NA
V gene: TRBV5-1
CDR3 protein: CASSSEGSGELFF
CDR3 DNA: TGCGCCAGCAGCTCGGAAGGGAGCGGGGAGCTGTTTTTT

clone size: few
J gene: TRBJ1-1
D gene: TRBD1
V gene: TRBV19
CDR3 protein: CASSPGTGIPTEAFF
CDR3 DNA: TGTGCCAGTAGTCCCGGGACAGGGATCCCCACTGAAGCTTTCTTT

clone size: few
J gene: TRBJ1-3
D gene: NA
V gene: TRBV6-5
CDR3 protein: CASSYRGGNTIYF
CDR3 DNA: TGTGCCAGCAGTTACAGGGGTGGAAACACCATATATTTT

clone size: NA
J gene: TRBJ2-7
D gene: NA
V gene: TRBV4-2
CDR3 protein: CASSQAEGKTRGEQYF
CDR3 DNA: TGTGCCAGCAGCCAAGCTGAAGGGAAGACTAGAGGAGAGCAGTACTTC

clone size: NA
J gene: TRBJ2-1
D gene: TRBD2
V gene: TRBV7-2
CDR3 protein: CASSLDSGGHNEQFF
CDR3 DNA: TGTGCCAGCAGCTTAGATAGCGGGGGCCACAATGAGCAGTTCTTC

clone size: NA
J gene: TRBJ2-3
D gene: TRBD2
V gene: TRBV10-3
CDR3 protein: CAISGAGGSTDTQYF
CDR3 DNA: TGTGCCATCAGTGGGGCGGGGGGGTCCACAGATACGCAGTATTTT

clone size: NA
J gene: TRBJ2-5
D gene: NA
V gene: TRBV20-1
CDR3 protein: CSRMQETQYF
CDR3 DNA: TGCAGCCGTATGCAAGAGACCCAGTACTTC

clone size: once
J gene: TRBJ1-4
D gene: TRBD1
V gene: TRBV29-1
CDR3 protein: CSVEMGKGADGKLFF
CDR3 DNA: TGCAGCGTTGAAATGGGGAAGGGGGCGGATGGAAAACTGTTTTTT

clone size: NA
J gene: TRBJ1-2
D gene: TRBD1
V gene: TRBV6-6
CDR3 protein: CASSYTPDRGGGYTF
CDR3 DNA: TGTGCCAGCAGTTACACCCCTGACAGGGGAGGTGGCTACACCTTC

clone size: medium-sized
J gene: TRBJ2-2
D gene: TRBD1
V gene: TRBV6-1
CDR3 protein: CARLGTGATGELFF
CDR3 DNA: TGTGCCCGGCTCGGGACAGGGGCCACCGGGGAGCTGTTTTTT

clone size: NA
J gene: TRBJ1-1
D gene: TRBD1
V gene: TRBV9
CDR3 protein: CASSGDRAGTEAFF
CDR3 DNA: TGTGCCAGCAGTGGGGACAGGGCAGGCACTGAAGCTTTCTTT

clone size: NA
J gene: TRBJ1-5
D gene: NA
V gene: TRBV28
CDR3 protein: CASTGGVNQPQHF
CDR3 DNA: TGTGCCAGCACGGGCGGGGTTAATCAGCCCCAGCATTTT

clone size: NA
J gene: TRBJ2-1
D gene: NA
V gene: TRBV29-1
CDR3 protein: CSVERSNEQFF
CDR3 DNA: TGCAGCGTTGAGAGATCCAATGAGCAGTTCTTC

clone size: NA
J gene: TRBJ2-3
D gene: NA
V gene: TRBV15
CDR3 protein: CATSSGGEVTDTQYF
CDR3 DNA: TGTGCCACCAGCAGTGGAGGGGAGGTGACAGATACGCAGTATTTT

clone size: NA
J gene: TRBJ1-1
D gene: NA
V gene: TRBV11-2
CDR3 protein: CASSYWTELNTEAFF
CDR3 DNA: TGTGCCAGCAGCTATTGGACAGAGTTGAACACTGAAGCTTTCTTT

clone size: NA
J gene: TRBJ1-1
D gene: NA
V gene: TRBV20-1
CDR3 protein: CSARGVAFF
CDR3 DNA: TGCAGTGCTAGGGGAGTGGCTTTCTTT

clone size: once
J gene: TRBJ1-5
D gene: TRBD1
V gene: TRBV6-4
CDR3 protein: CASSDSDRGREGPQHF
CDR3 DNA: TGTGCCAGCAGTGACTCAGACAGGGGGCGGGAAGGGCCCCAGCATTTT

clone size: NA
J gene: TRBJ1-1
D gene: NA
V gene: TRBV30
CDR3 protein: CAWSRNAGGSAEAFF
CDR3 DNA: TGTGCCTGGAGCAGGAATGCGGGAGGTTCAGCTGAAGCTTTCTTT

clone size: NA
J gene: TRBJ1-5
D gene: NA
V gene: TRBV28
CDR3 protein: CASSFEQLNQPQHF
CDR3 DNA: TGTGCCAGCAGTTTCGAACAGTTAAATCAGCCCCAGCATTTT

clone size: NA
J gene: TRBJ1-6
D gene: NA
V gene: TRBV11-2
CDR3 protein: CASSVTGYSPLHF
CDR3 DNA: TGTGCCAGCAGCGTGACAGGTTATTCACCCCTCCACTTT

clone size: NA
J gene: TRBJ1-1
D gene: NA
V gene: TRBV4-2
CDR3 protein: CASTQTQGRNTEAFF
CDR3 DNA: TGTGCCAGCACCCAAACCCAGGGAAGGAACACTGAAGCTTTCTTT

clone size: NA
J gene: TRBJ1-5
D gene: TRBD1
V gene: TRBV2
CDR3 protein: CASSGTGGPNQPQHF
CDR3 DNA: TGTGCCAGCAGCGGGACAGGGGGCCCGAATCAGCCCCAGCATTTT

clone size: NA
J gene: TRBJ1-5
D gene: NA
V gene: TRBV7-2
CDR3 protein: CASSLVPSSNQPQHF
CDR3 DNA: TGTGCCAGCAGCTTAGTTCCTTCGAGCAATCAGCCCCAGCATTTT

clone size: NA
J gene: TRBJ2-7
D gene: TRBD1
V gene: TRBV6-5
CDR3 protein: CASSDRGGYEQYF
CDR3 DNA: TGTGCCAGCTCAGACAGGGGGGGGTACGAGCAGTACTTC

clone size: NA
J gene: TRBJ1-2
D gene: NA
V gene: TRBV6-5
CDR3 protein: CASSYHVEDGYTF
CDR3 DNA: TGTGCCAGCAGTTACCACGTTGAGGATGGCTACACCTTC

clone size: NA
J gene: TRBJ1-1
D gene: TRBD1
V gene: TRBV29-1
CDR3 protein: CSAGGGQGIVAFF
CDR3 DNA: TGCAGCGCGGGGGGAGGACAGGGGATTGTGGCTTTCTTT